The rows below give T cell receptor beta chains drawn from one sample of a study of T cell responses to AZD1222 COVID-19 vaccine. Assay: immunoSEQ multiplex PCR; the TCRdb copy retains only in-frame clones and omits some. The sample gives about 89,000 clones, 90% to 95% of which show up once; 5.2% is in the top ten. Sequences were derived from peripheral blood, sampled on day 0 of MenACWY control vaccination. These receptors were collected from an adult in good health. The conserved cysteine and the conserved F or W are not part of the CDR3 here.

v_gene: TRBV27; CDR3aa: ASSLTSGRVNEQF
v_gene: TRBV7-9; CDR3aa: ASSLLLARQETQY
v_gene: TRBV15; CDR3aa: ATSRDLNTEAF
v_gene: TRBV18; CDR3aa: ASSYETGANVLT
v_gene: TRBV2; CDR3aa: ASSDPRGAYQETQY
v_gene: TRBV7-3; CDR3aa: ASSQRPSSGQPFGTDTQY
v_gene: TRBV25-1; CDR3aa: ASSDDRADEKLF
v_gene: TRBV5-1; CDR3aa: ASHPGPPDGNTIY
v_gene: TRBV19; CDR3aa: ASSMRLSSYGYT
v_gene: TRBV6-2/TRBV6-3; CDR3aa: ASSYDSGLGAEAF
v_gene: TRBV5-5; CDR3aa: ASSYSDSYTDTQY
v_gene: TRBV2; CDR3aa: ASSAPGPEGGYT
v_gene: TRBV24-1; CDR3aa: APPGYGYT
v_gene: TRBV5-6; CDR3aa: ASSPDPLNTGELF
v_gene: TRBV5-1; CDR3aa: ASSLAGGSGNSPLH
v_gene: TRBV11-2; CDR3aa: ASSLGVRGPGEKLF
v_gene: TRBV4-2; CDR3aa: ASSQEGGTVSSPLH